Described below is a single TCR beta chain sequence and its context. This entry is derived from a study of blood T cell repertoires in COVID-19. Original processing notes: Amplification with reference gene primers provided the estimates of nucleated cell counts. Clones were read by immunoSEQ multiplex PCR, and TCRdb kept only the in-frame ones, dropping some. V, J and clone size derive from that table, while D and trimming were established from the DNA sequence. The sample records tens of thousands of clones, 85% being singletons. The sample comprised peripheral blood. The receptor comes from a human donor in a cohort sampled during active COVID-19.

CDR3 in DNA: TGTGCCAGCAGCTCTTACAGGGATCTGCGCACCTTC. Residues: CASSSYRDLRTF. This chain joins TRBV7-2 and TRBJ1-2; D may be TRBD1 (6 bases). CDR1 is SGHTA and CDR2 is FQGNSA in the germline V gene. CDR3 length: 12 amino acids. V gave up 4 bases and J gave up 13 bases, with 16 bases separating them.